What follows is one T cell receptor (beta chain) and its context. Some clones are missing from TCRdb's copy, which holds only in-frame ones; the method was immunoSEQ multiplex PCR. The sample carries over 8,000 clones, around 29% recorded once. This sample stems from a study of graft-versus-host responses after intestinal transplantation. Study in general: Following induction with anti-thymocyte globulin, all recipients were given tacrolimus and steroids for about 3 years. Study findings and constraints: Some patients had graft-donor T cell macrochimerism, and their allografts showed high graft-versus-host to host-versus-graft clonal ratios. Early declines in HvG clones that occurred post-transplant were associated with peak circulating GvH clone levels.

The sample was alloreactive CD4+ T cells from a mixed lymphocyte reaction culture, taken before transplantation. As for subset: CFSE-low proliferating T cells sorted from approximately 6-day pre-transplant mixed lymphocyte reaction (GvH or HvG direction). The TCR originated in a human patient who was an organ donor for intestinal transplantation.

CDR3 sequence: CASSLTPGVATNEKLFF. As DNA, the CDR3 is TGTGCCAGCAGCTTAACTCCGGGGGTCGCAACTAATGAAAAACTGTTTTTT. The chain is built from TRBV7-9 and TRBJ1-4; perhaps TRBD1 as D (5 bases). The germline gives CDR1 SEHNR, CDR2 FQNEAQ (reference sequence). CDR3 size: 17 residues. V was pared by 2 bases and J by 0 bases, with 13 bases between.